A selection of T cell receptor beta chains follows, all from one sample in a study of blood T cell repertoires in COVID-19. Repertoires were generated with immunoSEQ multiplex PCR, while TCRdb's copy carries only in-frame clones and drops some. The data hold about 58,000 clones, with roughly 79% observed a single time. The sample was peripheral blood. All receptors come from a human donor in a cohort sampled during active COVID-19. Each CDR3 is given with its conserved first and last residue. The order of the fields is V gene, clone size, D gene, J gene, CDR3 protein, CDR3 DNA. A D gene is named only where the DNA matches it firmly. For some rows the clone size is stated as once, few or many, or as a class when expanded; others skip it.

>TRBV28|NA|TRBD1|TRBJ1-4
CASSYSRGVEKLFF
TGTGCCAGCAGTTATTCCAGGGGGGTTGAAAAACTGTTTTTT
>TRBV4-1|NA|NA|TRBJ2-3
CASSQVPGGAGDTDTQYF
TGCGCCAGCAGCCAAGTGCCTGGGGGGGCGGGAGACACAGATACGCAGTATTTT
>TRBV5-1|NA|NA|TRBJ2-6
CASSSGAGANVLTF
TGCGCCAGCAGCTCGGGGGCTGGGGCCAACGTCCTGACTTTC
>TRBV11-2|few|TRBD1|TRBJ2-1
CASSSQQPGQGHRNEQFF
TGTGCCAGCAGCAGTCAGCAACCGGGACAGGGGCACCGCAATGAGCAGTTCTTC
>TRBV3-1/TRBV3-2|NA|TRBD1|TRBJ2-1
CASSHLRQGGGSFF
TGTGCCAGCAGCCACCTTAGACAGGGCGGAGGCAGTTTCTTC
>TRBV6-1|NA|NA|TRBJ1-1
CASSEARGYTEAFF
TGTGCCAGCAGTGAAGCACGAGGATACACTGAAGCTTTCTTT
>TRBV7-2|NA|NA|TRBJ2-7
CASSLGLSYEQYF
TGTGCCAGCAGCTTAGGGCTCAGCTACGAGCAGTACTTC
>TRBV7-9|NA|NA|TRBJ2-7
CASSFTELYEQYF
TGTGCCAGCAGCTTTACGGAGCTCTACGAGCAGTACTTC
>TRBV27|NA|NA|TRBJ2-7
CASSLSGEGAYEQYF
TGTGCCAGCAGTCTAAGCGGGGAGGGGGCCTACGAGCAGTACTTC
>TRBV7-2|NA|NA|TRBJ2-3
CVQRAVADTQYF
TGTGTCCAGAGAGCGGTTGCCGATACGCAGTATTTT
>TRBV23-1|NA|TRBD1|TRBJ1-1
CASSQPQGASWNTEAFF
TGCGCCAGCAGTCAACCTCAGGGGGCCTCCTGGAACACTGAAGCTTTCTTT
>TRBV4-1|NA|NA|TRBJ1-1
CASSQDPRGYTEAFF
TGCGCCAGCAGCCAAGACCCCAGGGGTTACACTGAAGCTTTCTTT
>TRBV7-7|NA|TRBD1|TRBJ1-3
CASSLYDRGLSGNTIYF
TGTGCCAGCAGCTTATACGACAGGGGCCTCTCTGGAAACACCATATATTTT
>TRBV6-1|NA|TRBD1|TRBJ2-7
CASSEAGTGNEQYF
TGTGCCAGCAGTGAAGCAGGGACAGGGAACGAGCAGTACTTC
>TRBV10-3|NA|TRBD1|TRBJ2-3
CAISRTGQAPSTDTQYF
TGTGCCATCAGCAGAACGGGACAGGCTCCTAGCACAGATACGCAGTATTTT
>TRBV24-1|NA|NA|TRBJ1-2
CATSDFSGGYTF
TGTGCCACCAGTGATTTTTCCGGGGGCTACACCTTC
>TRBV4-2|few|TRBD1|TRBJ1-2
CASSQGVTGTYGYTF
TGTGCCAGCAGCCAAGGCGTGACAGGGACCTATGGCTACACCTTC
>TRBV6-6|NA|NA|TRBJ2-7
CASSYGRAYEQYF
TGTGCCAGCAGTTACGGGCGGGCCTACGAGCAGTACTTC
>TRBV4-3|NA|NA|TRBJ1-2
CASSQGGGASYGYTF
TGCGCCAGCAGCCAAGGTGGAGGGGCGAGCTATGGCTACACCTTC
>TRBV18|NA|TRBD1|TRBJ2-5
CASSPPGQPKQETQYF
TGTGCCAGCTCACCGCCGGGACAGCCCAAACAAGAGACCCAGTACTTC
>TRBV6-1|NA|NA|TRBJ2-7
CASSEAAYRQSSYEQYF
TGTGCCAGCAGTGAAGCCGCTTACAGACAGAGCTCCTACGAGCAGTACTTC
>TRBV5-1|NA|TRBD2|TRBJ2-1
CASSFGLAGTYNEQFF
TGCGCCAGCAGCTTCGGACTAGCGGGGACGTACAATGAGCAGTTCTTC
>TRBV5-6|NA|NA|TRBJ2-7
CASSARDGTKSSYEQYF
TGTGCCAGCAGCGCAAGAGATGGTACTAAGAGCTCCTACGAGCAGTACTTC
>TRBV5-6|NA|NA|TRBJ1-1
CASRMGVEGNTEAFF
TGTGCCAGCAGAATGGGAGTAGAGGGGAACACTGAAGCTTTCTTT
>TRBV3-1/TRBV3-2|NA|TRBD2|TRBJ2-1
CASSRRRAGVDEQFF
TGTGCCAGCAGCCGACGTCGGGCGGGGGTCGATGAGCAGTTCTTC
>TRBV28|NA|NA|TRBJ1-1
CASRPQMNTEAFF
TGTGCCAGCAGGCCGCAGATGAACACTGAAGCTTTCTTT
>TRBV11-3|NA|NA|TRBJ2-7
CASSLEGADEQYF
TGTGCCAGCAGCTTAGAAGGGGCCGACGAGCAGTACTTC
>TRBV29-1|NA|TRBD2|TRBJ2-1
CSVDSGGHNEQFF
TGCAGCGTTGATAGCGGGGGGCATAATGAGCAGTTCTTC
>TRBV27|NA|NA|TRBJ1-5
CASSLRGSGNQPQHF
TGTGCCAGCAGCCTCCGGGGGAGTGGCAATCAGCCCCAGCATTTT
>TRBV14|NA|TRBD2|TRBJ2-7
CASSQVTTSGRLLLSYEQYF
TGTGCCAGCAGCCAAGTAACGACTAGCGGGAGGCTTCTTTTATCCTACGAGCAGTACTTC
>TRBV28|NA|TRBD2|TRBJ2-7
CASSLSATSGRRGEQYF
TGTGCCAGCAGTTTATCCGCCACTAGCGGGAGGCGTGGCGAGCAGTACTTC
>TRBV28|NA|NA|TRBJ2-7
CASSLGLTSWKQYF
TGTGCCAGCAGTTTAGGGCTCACCTCCTGGAAGCAGTACTTC
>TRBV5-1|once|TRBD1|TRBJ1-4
CASRTLGGQGELFF
TGCGCCAGCAGAACCCTAGGGGGACAGGGAGAGCTGTTTTTT
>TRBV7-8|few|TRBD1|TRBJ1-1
CASSLETGGRNTEAFF
TGTGCCAGCAGCTTAGAGACAGGGGGCAGGAACACTGAAGCTTTCTTT
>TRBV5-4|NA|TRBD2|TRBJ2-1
CASSLTSGRVGEQFF
TGTGCCAGCAGCTTGACTAGCGGGAGGGTGGGGGAGCAGTTCTTC
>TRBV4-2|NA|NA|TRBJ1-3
CASSQEAEGPTASGNTIYF
TGTGCCAGCAGCCAAGAGGCGGAGGGACCTACGGCCTCTGGAAACACCATATATTTT
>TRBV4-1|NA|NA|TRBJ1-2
CASSQVPLGGVGSYGYTF
TGCGCCAGCAGCCAAGTTCCATTAGGAGGGGTCGGCAGCTATGGCTACACCTTC